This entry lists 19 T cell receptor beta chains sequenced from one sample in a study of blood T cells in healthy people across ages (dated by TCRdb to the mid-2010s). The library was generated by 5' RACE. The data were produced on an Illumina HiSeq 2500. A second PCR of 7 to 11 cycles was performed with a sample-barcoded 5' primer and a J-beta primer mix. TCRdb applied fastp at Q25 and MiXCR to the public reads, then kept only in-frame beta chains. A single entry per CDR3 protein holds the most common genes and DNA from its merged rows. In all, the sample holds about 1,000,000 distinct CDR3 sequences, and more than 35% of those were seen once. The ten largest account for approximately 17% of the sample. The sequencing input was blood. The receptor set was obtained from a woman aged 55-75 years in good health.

The CDR3 protein is CSARDAPEEQYF. The CDR3 nucleotides read TGCAGTGCTAGAGATGCCCCTGAGGAGCAGTACTTC. V is TRBV20-1 and J is TRBJ2-7; D unresolved. The germline V gene has CDR1 DFQATT and CDR2 SNEGSKA (reference sequence). The CDR3 is 12 residues long. Trimming pared 0 bases from V and 7 bases from J, leaving 10 bases between.

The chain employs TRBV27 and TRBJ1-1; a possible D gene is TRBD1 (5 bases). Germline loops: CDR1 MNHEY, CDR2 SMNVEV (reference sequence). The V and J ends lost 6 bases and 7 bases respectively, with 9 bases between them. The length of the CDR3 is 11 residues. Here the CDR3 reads CASRKGFEAFF. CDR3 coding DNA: TGTGCCAGCAGAAAGGGGTTTGAAGCTTTCTTT.

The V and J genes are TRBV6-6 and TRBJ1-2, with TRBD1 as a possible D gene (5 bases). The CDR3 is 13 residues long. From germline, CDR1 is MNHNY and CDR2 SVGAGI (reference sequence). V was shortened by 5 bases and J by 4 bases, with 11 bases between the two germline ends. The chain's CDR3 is CASSTTGLYGYTF. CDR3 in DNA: TGTGCCAGCAGTACCACAGGACTCTATGGCTACACCTTC.

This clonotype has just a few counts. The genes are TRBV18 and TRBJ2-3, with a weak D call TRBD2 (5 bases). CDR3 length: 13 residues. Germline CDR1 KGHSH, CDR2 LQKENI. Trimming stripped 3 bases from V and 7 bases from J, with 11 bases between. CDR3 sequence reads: CASSPGEGNTQYF. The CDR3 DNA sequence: TGTGCCAGCTCACCCGGAGAGGGTAATACGCAGTATTTT.

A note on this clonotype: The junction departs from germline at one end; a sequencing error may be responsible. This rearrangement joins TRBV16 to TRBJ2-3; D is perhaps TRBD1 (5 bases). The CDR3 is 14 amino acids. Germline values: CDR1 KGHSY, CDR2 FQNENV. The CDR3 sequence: CASSQGRFTGTQYF. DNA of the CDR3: TGTGCCAGCAGCCAAGGGCGGTTCACAGGTACGCAGTATTTT.

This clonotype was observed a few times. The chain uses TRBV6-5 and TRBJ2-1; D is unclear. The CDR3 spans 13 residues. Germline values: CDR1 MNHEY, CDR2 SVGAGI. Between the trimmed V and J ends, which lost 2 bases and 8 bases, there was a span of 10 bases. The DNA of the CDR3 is TGTGCCAGCAGTTACCGTCCCCGGGATGAGCAGTTCTTC. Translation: CASSYRPRDEQFF.

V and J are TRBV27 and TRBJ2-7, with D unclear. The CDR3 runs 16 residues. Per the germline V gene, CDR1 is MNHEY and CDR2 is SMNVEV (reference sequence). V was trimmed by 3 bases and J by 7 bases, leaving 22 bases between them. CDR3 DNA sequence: TGTGCCAGCAGTTTCCGCCCTCTAACCCTCTACAATGAGCAGTACTTC. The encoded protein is CASSFRPLTLYNEQYF.

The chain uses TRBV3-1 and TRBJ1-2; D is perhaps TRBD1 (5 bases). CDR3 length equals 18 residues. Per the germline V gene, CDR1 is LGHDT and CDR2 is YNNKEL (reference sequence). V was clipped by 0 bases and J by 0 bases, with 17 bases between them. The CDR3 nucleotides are TGTGCCAGCAGCCAAGAAGCGGGCAGGGAGGAGACTAACTATGGCTACACCTTC. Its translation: CASSQEAGREETNYGYTF. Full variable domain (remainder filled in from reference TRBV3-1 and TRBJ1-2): DTAVSQTPKYLVTQMGNDKSIKCEQNLGHDTMYWYKQDSKKFLKIMFSYNNKELIINETVPNRFSPKSPDKAHLNLHINSLELGDSAVYFCASSQEAGREETNYGYTFGSGTRLTVV.

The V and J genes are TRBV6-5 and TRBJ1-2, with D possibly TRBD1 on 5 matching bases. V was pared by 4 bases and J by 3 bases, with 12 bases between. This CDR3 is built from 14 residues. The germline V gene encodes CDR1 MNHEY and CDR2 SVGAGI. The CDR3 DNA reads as TGTGCCAGCAGTTTAACGAGGGGAGACTATGGCTACACCTTC. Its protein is CASSLTRGDYGYTF.

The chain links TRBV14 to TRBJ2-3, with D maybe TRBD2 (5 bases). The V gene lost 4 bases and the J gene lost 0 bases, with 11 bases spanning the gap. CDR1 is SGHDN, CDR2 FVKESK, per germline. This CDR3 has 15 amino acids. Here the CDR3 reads CASSRTRPSTDTQYF. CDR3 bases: TGTGCCAGCAGCCGGACTCGGCCAAGCACAGATACGCAGTATTTT.

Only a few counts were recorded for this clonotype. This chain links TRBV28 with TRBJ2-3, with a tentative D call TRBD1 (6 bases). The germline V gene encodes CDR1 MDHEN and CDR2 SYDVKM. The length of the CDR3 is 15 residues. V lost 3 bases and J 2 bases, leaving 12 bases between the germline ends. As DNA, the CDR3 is TGTGCCAGCAGTTTTGGCGACAGGCCCACAGATACGCAGTATTTT. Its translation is CASSFGDRPTDTQYF. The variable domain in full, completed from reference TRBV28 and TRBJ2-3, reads DVKVTQSSRYLVKRTGEKVFLECVQDMDHENMFWYRQDPGLGLRLIYFSYDVKMKEKGDIPEGYSVSREKKERFSLILESASTNQTSMYLCASSFGDRPTDTQYFGPGTRLTVL.

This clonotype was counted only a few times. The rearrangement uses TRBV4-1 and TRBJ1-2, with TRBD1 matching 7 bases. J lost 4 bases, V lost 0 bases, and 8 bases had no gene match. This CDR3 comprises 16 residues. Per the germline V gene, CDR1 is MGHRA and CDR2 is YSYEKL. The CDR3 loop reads CASSQDPSGTAYGYTF. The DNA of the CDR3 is TGCGCCAGCAGCCAAGACCCCTCCGGGACAGCCTATGGCTACACCTTC.

The CDR3 is CASSIGFYNEQFF. The CDR3 nucleotides are TGTGCCAGCAGCATCGGGTTTTACAATGAGCAGTTCTTC. This chain joins TRBV7-9 and TRBJ2-1; no clear D gene. V shed 5 bases and J shed 4 bases, with 9 bases lying between them. Germline V gene data show CDR1 as SEHNR and CDR2 as FQNEAQ (reference sequence). This CDR3 is built from 13 residues.

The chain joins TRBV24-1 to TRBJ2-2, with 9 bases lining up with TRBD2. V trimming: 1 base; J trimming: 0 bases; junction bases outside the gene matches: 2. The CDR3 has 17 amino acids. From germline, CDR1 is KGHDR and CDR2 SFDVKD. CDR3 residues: CATSDFSGGANTGELFF. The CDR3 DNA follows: TGTGCCACCAGTGATTTTAGCGGGGGAGCGAACACCGGGGAGCTGTTTTTT.

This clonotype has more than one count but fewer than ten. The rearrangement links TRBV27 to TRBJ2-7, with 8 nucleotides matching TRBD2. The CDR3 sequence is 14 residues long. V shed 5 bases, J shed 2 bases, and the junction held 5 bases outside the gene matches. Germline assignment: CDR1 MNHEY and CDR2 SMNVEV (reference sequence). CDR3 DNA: TGTGCCAGCAGTCCGGGAGGGGGTACCTACGAGCAGTACTTC. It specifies CASSPGGGTYEQYF.

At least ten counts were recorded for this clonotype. For the CDR3, the DNA is TGTGCCAGCAGCCTATACGAGCAGTACTTC. Its translation is CASSLYEQYF. V is TRBV6-1 and J is TRBJ2-7; D is uncertain. Germline-derived CDR1 and CDR2 are MNHNS and SASEGT. This CDR3 region has 10 residues. Trimming removed 6 bases from V and 4 bases from J, with 4 bases in between.

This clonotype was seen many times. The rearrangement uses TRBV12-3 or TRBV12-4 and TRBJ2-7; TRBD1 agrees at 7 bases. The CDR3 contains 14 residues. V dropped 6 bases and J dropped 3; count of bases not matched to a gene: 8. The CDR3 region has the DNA TGTGCCAGCAGAAAAGGGACAGCCCGCTACGAGCAGTACTTC. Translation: CASRKGTARYEQYF.

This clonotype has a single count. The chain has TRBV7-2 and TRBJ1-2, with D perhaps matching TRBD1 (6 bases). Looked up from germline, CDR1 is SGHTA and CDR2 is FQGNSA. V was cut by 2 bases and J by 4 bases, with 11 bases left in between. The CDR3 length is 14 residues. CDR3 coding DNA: TGTGCCAGCAGCTTACAAGGACAGCTCTATGGCTACACCTTC. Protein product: CASSLQGQLYGYTF.

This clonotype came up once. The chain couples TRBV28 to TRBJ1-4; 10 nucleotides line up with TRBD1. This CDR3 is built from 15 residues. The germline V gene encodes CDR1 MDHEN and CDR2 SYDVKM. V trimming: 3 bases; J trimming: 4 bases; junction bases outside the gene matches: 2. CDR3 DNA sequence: TGTGCCAGCAGTTTGGGACAGGGGTATAATGAAAAACTGTTTTTT. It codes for CASSLGQGYNEKLFF.